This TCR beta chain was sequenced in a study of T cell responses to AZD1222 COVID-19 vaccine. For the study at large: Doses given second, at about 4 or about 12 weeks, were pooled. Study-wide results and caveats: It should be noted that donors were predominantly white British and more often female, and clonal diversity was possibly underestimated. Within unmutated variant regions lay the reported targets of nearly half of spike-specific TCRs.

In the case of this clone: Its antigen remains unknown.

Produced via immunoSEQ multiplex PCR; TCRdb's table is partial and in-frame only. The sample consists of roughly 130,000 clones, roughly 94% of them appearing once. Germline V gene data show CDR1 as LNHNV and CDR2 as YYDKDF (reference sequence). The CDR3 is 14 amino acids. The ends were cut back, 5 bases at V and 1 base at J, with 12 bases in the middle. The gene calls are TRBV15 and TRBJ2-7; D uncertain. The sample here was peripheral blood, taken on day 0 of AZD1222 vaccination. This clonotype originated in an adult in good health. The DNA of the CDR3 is TGTGCCACCAGCTACCGGACGGGTTCCTACGAGCAGTACTTC. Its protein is CATSYRTGSYEQYF. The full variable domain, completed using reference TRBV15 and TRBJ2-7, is DAMVIQNPRYQVTQFGKPVTLSCSQTLNHNVMYWYQQKSSQAPKLLFHYYDKDFNNEADTPDNFQSRRPNTSFCFLDIRSPGLGDTAMYLCATSYRTGSYEQYFGPGTRLTVT.